The rows below give T cell receptor beta chains drawn from one sample of a study of blood T cells in healthy people across ages. A single record per CDR3 protein comes from TCRdb applying MiXCR to the 5' RACE reads. The sample yields about 1.6 million distinct CDR3 sequences, about 35% seen once. Sequencing input: blood. The source of these receptors is a woman younger than 45 in good health. Each CDR3 is given with its conserved first and last residue. D genes are given only for firm matches. Clone size is not always given. Where it is, it says once, few, many or a class for expanded clones.

J gene: TRBJ2-7
D gene: TRBD2
clone size: NA
V gene: TRBV6-5
CDR3 length: 15
CDR3 protein: CASSTLAGGSYEQYF
CDR3 DNA: TGTGCCAGCAGTACCTTAGCGGGGGGAAGCTACGAGCAGTACTTC

J gene: TRBJ2-3
D gene: TRBD2
clone size: NA
V gene: TRBV7-2
CDR3 length: 15
CDR3 protein: CASSLDIGEGTTQYF
CDR3 DNA: TGTGCCAGCAGCTTAGATATCGGGGAGGGGACTACGCAGTATTTT

J gene: TRBJ1-2
D gene: NA
clone size: NA
V gene: TRBV7-9
CDR3 length: 13
CDR3 protein: CASSKDSTYGYTF
CDR3 DNA: TGTGCCAGCAGCAAGGACAGTACCTATGGCTACACCTTC

J gene: TRBJ1-1
D gene: TRBD1
clone size: NA
V gene: TRBV5-1
CDR3 length: 16
CDR3 protein: CASSYDGQGMNTEAFF
CDR3 DNA: TGCGCCAGCAGCTACGACGGACAGGGAATGAACACTGAAGCTTTCTTT

J gene: TRBJ2-5
D gene: TRBD1
clone size: NA
V gene: TRBV10-3
CDR3 length: 15
CDR3 protein: CAISESGTGGETQYF
CDR3 DNA: TGTGCCATCAGTGAGTCAGGGACAGGGGGAGAGACCCAGTACTTC

J gene: TRBJ2-1
D gene: NA
clone size: NA
V gene: TRBV4-2
CDR3 length: 15
CDR3 protein: CASSQRSGGYNEQFF
CDR3 DNA: TGTGCCAGCAGCCAAAGGTCTGGCGGCTACAATGAGCAGTTCTTC

J gene: TRBJ1-1
D gene: NA
clone size: once
V gene: TRBV28
CDR3 length: 13
CDR3 protein: CASSLGIRAEAFF
CDR3 DNA: TGTGCCAGCAGTTTGGGGATTCGGGCTGAAGCTTTCTTT

J gene: TRBJ1-1
D gene: NA
clone size: few
V gene: TRBV18
CDR3 length: 12
CDR3 protein: CASSLRGYEAFF
CDR3 DNA: TGTGCCAGCTCACTACGGGGGTACGAAGCTTTCTTT

J gene: TRBJ2-7
D gene: TRBD2
clone size: few
V gene: TRBV4-1
CDR3 length: 17
CDR3 protein: CASSHGLAGISSYEQYF
CDR3 DNA: TGCGCCAGCAGCCACGGACTAGCGGGGATATCCTCCTACGAGCAGTACTTC

J gene: TRBJ2-7
D gene: NA
clone size: NA
V gene: TRBV29-1
CDR3 length: 16
CDR3 protein: CSVELWSRTPSYEQYF
CDR3 DNA: TGCAGCGTTGAACTGTGGTCCAGGACCCCCTCCTACGAGCAGTACTTC

J gene: TRBJ2-1
D gene: NA
clone size: NA
V gene: TRBV7-3
CDR3 length: 15
CDR3 protein: CASSLTGFLNNEQFF
CDR3 DNA: TGTGCCAGCAGCTTAACGGGGTTCCTTAACAATGAGCAGTTCTTC

J gene: TRBJ2-7
D gene: TRBD2
clone size: NA
V gene: TRBV7-9
CDR3 length: 15
CDR3 protein: CASSPTSGSTYEQYF
CDR3 DNA: TGTGCCAGCTCCCCAACTAGCGGGAGCACCTACGAGCAGTACTTC

J gene: TRBJ2-6
D gene: NA
clone size: many
V gene: TRBV5-1
CDR3 length: 16
CDR3 protein: CASSVTGLSGANVLTF
CDR3 DNA: TGCGCCAGCAGCGTGACAGGCCTCTCTGGGGCCAACGTCCTGACTTTC

J gene: TRBJ1-1
D gene: NA
clone size: NA
V gene: TRBV7-2
CDR3 length: 14
CDR3 protein: CASSTQGPNTEAFF
CDR3 DNA: TGTGCCAGCAGCACCCAGGGCCCAAACACTGAAGCTTTCTTT

J gene: TRBJ2-1
D gene: NA
clone size: NA
V gene: TRBV29-1
CDR3 length: 12
CDR3 protein: CSVDYSGGEQFF
CDR3 DNA: TGCAGCGTTGACTACAGCGGCGGTGAGCAGTTCTTC

J gene: TRBJ1-1
D gene: TRBD1
clone size: few
V gene: TRBV3-1
CDR3 length: 13
CDR3 protein: CASSQGTGSEAFF
CDR3 DNA: TGTGCCAGCAGCCAAGGGACAGGGAGTGAAGCTTTCTTT

J gene: TRBJ2-7
D gene: TRBD1
clone size: NA
V gene: TRBV6-1
CDR3 length: 16
CDR3 protein: CASSAFWDRGSYEQYF
CDR3 DNA: TGTGCCAGCAGTGCATTCTGGGACAGGGGGTCCTACGAGCAGTACTTC

J gene: TRBJ1-2
D gene: TRBD1
clone size: NA
V gene: TRBV20-1
CDR3 length: 14
CDR3 protein: CSARGFRGEDGYTF
CDR3 DNA: TGCAGTGCTAGAGGATTCAGGGGGGAGGATGGCTACACCTTC

J gene: TRBJ2-1
D gene: TRBD2
clone size: NA
V gene: TRBV20-1
CDR3 length: 14
CDR3 protein: CSAKWASGGNEQFF
CDR3 DNA: TGCAGTGCCAAGTGGGCTAGCGGGGGGAATGAGCAGTTCTTC

J gene: TRBJ2-5
D gene: TRBD2
clone size: few
V gene: TRBV5-1
CDR3 length: 16
CDR3 protein: CASSWTSGSAGETQYF
CDR3 DNA: TGCGCCAGCAGCTGGACTAGCGGGAGTGCGGGGGAGACCCAGTACTTC

J gene: TRBJ2-7
D gene: NA
clone size: few
V gene: TRBV7-6
CDR3 length: 18
CDR3 protein: CASSLFAGWGESSYEQYF
CDR3 DNA: TGTGCCAGCAGCTTATTCGCTGGGTGGGGCGAGAGCTCCTACGAGCAGTACTTC

J gene: TRBJ2-3
D gene: NA
clone size: many
V gene: TRBV15
CDR3 length: 18
CDR3 protein: CATSGPIRGYVGTDTQYF
CDR3 DNA: TGTGCCACCAGCGGCCCCATACGGGGGTATGTTGGCACAGATACGCAGTATTTT

J gene: TRBJ2-4
D gene: TRBD2
clone size: NA
V gene: TRBV20-1
CDR3 length: 15
CDR3 protein: CSAPGLAGPKNIQYF
CDR3 DNA: TGCAGTGCGCCCGGACTAGCGGGGCCCAAAAACATTCAGTACTTC

J gene: TRBJ2-3
D gene: TRBD2
clone size: NA
V gene: TRBV20-1
CDR3 length: 17
CDR3 protein: CSARELKKRGSTDTQYF
CDR3 DNA: TGCAGTGCTAGAGAACTTAAAAAGCGGGGGAGCACAGATACGCAGTATTTT

J gene: TRBJ1-2
D gene: NA
clone size: NA
V gene: TRBV3-1
CDR3 length: 15
CDR3 protein: CASSQAGKSNYGYTF
CDR3 DNA: TGTGCCAGCAGCCAAGCGGGGAAATCTAACTATGGCTACACCTTC

J gene: TRBJ1-5
D gene: NA
clone size: few
V gene: TRBV4-1
CDR3 length: 17
CDR3 protein: CASSQEAGQFGTQPQHF
CDR3 DNA: TGCGCCAGCAGCCAAGAGGCCGGACAGTTTGGCACTCAGCCCCAGCATTTT

J gene: TRBJ1-1
D gene: NA
clone size: few
V gene: TRBV10-3
CDR3 length: 13
CDR3 protein: CAISESMRPEAFF
CDR3 DNA: TGTGCCATCAGTGAGTCGATGCGGCCTGAAGCTTTCTTT

J gene: TRBJ2-3
D gene: NA
clone size: many
V gene: TRBV7-2
CDR3 length: 14
CDR3 protein: CASSFPGAPDTQYF
CDR3 DNA: TGTGCCAGCAGCTTCCCGGGGGCCCCAGATACGCAGTATTTT

J gene: TRBJ2-7
D gene: NA
clone size: NA
V gene: TRBV4-2
CDR3 length: 15
CDR3 protein: CASSHGQGGTYEQYF
CDR3 DNA: TGTGCCAGCAGCCACGGGCAGGGGGGGACGTACGAGCAGTACTTC

J gene: TRBJ2-7
D gene: TRBD1
clone size: few
V gene: TRBV20-1
CDR3 length: 13
CDR3 protein: CSASPTGEVEQYF
CDR3 DNA: TGCAGTGCTAGCCCGACAGGGGAAGTCGAGCAGTACTTC